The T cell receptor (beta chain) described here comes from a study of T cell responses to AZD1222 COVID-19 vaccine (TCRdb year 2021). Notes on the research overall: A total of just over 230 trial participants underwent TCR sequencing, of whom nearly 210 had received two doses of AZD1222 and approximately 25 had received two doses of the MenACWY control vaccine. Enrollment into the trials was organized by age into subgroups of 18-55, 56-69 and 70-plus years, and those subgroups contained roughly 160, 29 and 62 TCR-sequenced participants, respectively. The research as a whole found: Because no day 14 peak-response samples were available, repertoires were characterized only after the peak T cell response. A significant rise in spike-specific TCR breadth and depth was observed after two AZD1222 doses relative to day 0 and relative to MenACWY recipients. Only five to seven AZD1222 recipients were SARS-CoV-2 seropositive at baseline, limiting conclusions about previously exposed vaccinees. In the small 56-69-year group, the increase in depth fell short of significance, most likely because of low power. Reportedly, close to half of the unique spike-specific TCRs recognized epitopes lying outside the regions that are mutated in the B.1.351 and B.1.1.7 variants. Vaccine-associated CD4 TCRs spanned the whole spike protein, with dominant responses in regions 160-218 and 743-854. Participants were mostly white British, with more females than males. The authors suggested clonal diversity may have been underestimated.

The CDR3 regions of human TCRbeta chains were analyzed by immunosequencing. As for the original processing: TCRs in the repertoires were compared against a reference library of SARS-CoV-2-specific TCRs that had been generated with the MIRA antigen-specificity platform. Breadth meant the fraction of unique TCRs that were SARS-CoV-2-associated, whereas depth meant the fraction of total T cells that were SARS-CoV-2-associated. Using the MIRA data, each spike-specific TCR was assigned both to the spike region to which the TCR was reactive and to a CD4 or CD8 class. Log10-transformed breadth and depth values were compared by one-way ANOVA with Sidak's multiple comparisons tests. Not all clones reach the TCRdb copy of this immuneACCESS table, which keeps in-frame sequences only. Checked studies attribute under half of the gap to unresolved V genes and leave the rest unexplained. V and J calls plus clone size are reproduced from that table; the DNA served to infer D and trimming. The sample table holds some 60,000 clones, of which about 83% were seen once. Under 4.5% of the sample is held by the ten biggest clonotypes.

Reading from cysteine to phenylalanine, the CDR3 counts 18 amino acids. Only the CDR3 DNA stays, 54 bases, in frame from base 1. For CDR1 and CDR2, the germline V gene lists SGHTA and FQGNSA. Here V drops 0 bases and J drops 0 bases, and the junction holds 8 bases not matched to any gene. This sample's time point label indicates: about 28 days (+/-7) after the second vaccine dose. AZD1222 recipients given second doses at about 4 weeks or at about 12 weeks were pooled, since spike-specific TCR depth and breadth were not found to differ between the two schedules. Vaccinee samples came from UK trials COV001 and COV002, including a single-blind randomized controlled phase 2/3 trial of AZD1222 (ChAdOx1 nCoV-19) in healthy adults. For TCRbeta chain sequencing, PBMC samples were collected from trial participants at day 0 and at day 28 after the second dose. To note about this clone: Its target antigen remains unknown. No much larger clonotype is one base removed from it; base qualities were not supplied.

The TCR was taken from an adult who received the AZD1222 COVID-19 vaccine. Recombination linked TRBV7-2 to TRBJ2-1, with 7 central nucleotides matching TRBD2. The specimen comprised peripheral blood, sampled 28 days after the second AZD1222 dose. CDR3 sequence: CASSLAPGGESSYNEQFF. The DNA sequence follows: TGTGCCAGCAGCTTAGCGCCGGGGGGAGAAAGCTCCTACAATGAGCAGTTCTTC. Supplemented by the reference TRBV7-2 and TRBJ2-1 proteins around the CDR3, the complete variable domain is GAGVSQSPSNKVTEKGKDVELRCDPISGHTALYWYRQSLGQGLEFLIYFQGNSAPDKSGLPSDRFSAERTGGSVSTLTIQRTQQEDSAVYLCASSLAPGGESSYNEQFFGPGTRLTVL.